The clone carrying this TCR beta chain was detected only a few times. This record comes from a study of T-cell reconstitution after alpha-beta-depleted transplantation in children. V was cut by 8 bases and J by 2 bases, with 15 bases left in between. The CDR3 consists of 14 residues. The germline V gene encodes CDR1 MDHEN and CDR2 SYDVKM. The TCRbeta library was prepared with unique molecular identifiers. From the PCR reads, TCRdb called clonotypes with MiXCR, one entry per CDR3 protein. Among about 500,000 distinct CDR3 sequences listed, around a third were seen once. This sequence joins TRBV28 and TRBJ2-5; D not certain. The specimen was PBMCs from the stem cell graft donor, collected from the stem cell graft. This receptor was obtained from a human donor who donated a stem cell graft to a child with aplastic anemia. The CDR3 protein is CASRHWGTQETQYF. DNA of the CDR3: TGTGCCAGCCGCCACTGGGGTACTCAAGAGACCCAGTACTTC.